These 31 T cell receptor beta chains came from one sample sequenced in a study of blood T cells in healthy people across ages. With a J-beta primer mix and a sample-barcoded 5' primer, a second PCR ran about 7 to 12 cycles. TCRdb passed the 5' RACE reads through MiXCR, listing each CDR3 protein once. The table lists some 320,000 distinct CDR3 sequences, 25% to 30% of them singletons, with 29% in the top ten. Sequencing was performed on blood. These receptors were collected from a woman between 65 and 79 years old in good health.

The chain couples TRBV6-5 to TRBJ2-3; D is perhaps TRBD2 (5 bases). There are 11 residues in the CDR3. Per the germline V gene, CDR1 is MNHEY and CDR2 is SVGAGI. The V end lost 5 bases, the J end lost 11 bases, and 11 bases lay between the germline ends. The CDR3 DNA follows: TGTGCCAGCAGTGACGGACTGTGGCAGTATTTT. Encoded protein: CASSDGLWQYF.

V gene TRBV10-3 combines with J gene TRBJ1-1; unclear D gene. The CDR3 is 11 residues long. The germline CDR1 and CDR2 sequences are ENHRY and SYGVKD. V was clipped by 3 bases and J by 8 bases, with 7 bases between them. CDR3 DNA: TGTGCCATCAGTGACATGAGAGAAGCTTTCTTT. Its translation: CAISDMREAFF.

This clonotype was seen only a few times. This chain joins TRBV5-8 and TRBJ1-2, with D uncertain. The CDR3 totals 15 residues. Germline V CDR1 and CDR2: SGHTS, YDEGEE. Between the trimmed V and J ends, which lost 0 bases and 2 bases, there was a span of 11 bases. The CDR3 DNA follows: TGTGCCAGCAGCTTGGCTTACAAACAAAACTATGGCTACACCTTC. Protein: CASSLAYKQNYGYTF.

This clonotype was counted a few times. The gene calls are TRBV20-1 and TRBJ2-4; possible D gene TRBD1, 6 bases. From germline, CDR1 is DFQATT and CDR2 SNEGSKA (reference sequence). CDR3 length equals 14 residues. Trimming pared 1 base from V and 2 bases from J, leaving 9 bases between. The CDR3 here is CSARGDISKNIQYF. In nucleotides, the CDR3 is TGCAGTGCTAGAGGGGACATCTCCAAAAACATTCAGTACTTC.

In this sample, this clonotype turned up a few times. The V call is TRBV7-2, the J call TRBJ1-1, with D tentatively TRBD1 (6 bases). Looked up from germline, CDR1 is SGHTA and CDR2 is FQGNSA. This CDR3 has 16 amino acids. Trimming removed 2 bases from V and 4 bases from J, with 17 bases in between. CDR3 in amino acids: CASSLFPTGPGTEAFF. The CDR3 DNA sequence: TGTGCCAGCAGCTTATTTCCGACAGGTCCCGGCACTGAAGCTTTCTTT. The whole variable domain, filled in from reference TRBV7-2 and TRBJ1-1, reads GAGVSQSPSNKVTEKGKDVELRCDPISGHTALYWYRQSLGQGLEFLIYFQGNSAPDKSGLPSDRFSAERTGGSVSTLTIQRTQQEDSAVYLCASSLFPTGPGTEAFFGQGTRLTVV.

This clonotype has a handful of counts. CDR3 nucleotide sequence: TGCGCCAGCAGTACAGGGTACTATGGCTACACCTTC. This translates into CASSTGYYGYTF. The gene calls are TRBV5-1 and TRBJ1-2; D is possibly TRBD1 (6 bases). The CDR3 extends over 12 amino acids. Trimming left V 5 bases short and J 3 bases short, with 8 bases between. Germline V lookup: CDR1 SGHRS, CDR2 YFSETQ.

The V gene is TRBV19, the J gene TRBJ2-5, with a weak D call TRBD1 (6 bases). Germline V lookup: CDR1 LNHDA, CDR2 SQIVND (reference sequence). Trimming left V 9 bases short and J 5 bases short, with 22 bases between. The CDR3 is 15 residues long. The CDR3 region is CASQRIQGKGETQYF. DNA for the CDR3: TGTGCCAGCCAACGGATACAGGGAAAAGGGGAGACCCAGTACTTC.

This clonotype was picked up a small number of times. This chain connects TRBV28 to TRBJ2-1, with 7 bases lining up with TRBD2. The CDR3 length is 16 residues. V lost 5 bases, J lost 0 bases, and 7 bases stayed unmatched. The V gene's germline CDR1 is MDHEN and CDR2 SYDVKM. This CDR3 is CASSPRLARSYNEQFF. The CDR3 DNA sequence: TGTGCCAGCAGTCCGCGACTAGCCCGCTCCTACAATGAGCAGTTCTTC.

The chain carries TRBV28 and TRBJ2-3; 10 positions agree with TRBD1. The CDR3 is made up of 14 amino acids. J lost 4 bases, V lost 4 bases, and 2 bases had no gene match. CDR1 MDHEN and CDR2 SYDVKM come from the germline V gene. CDR3 sequence reads: CASSWGTGADTQYF. The CDR3 nucleotides read TGTGCCAGCAGTTGGGGGACAGGGGCAGATACGCAGTATTTT. Combining the CDR3 with reference TRBV28 and TRBJ2-3 gives the whole variable domain DVKVTQSSRYLVKRTGEKVFLECVQDMDHENMFWYRQDPGLGLRLIYFSYDVKMKEKGDIPEGYSVSREKKERFSLILESASTNQTSMYLCASSWGTGADTQYFGPGTRLTVL.

The V and J genes are TRBV6-5 and TRBJ1-5; D may be TRBD1 (5 bases). The CDR3 contains 14 residues. Trimming stripped 5 bases from V and 4 bases from J, with 12 bases between. Germline assignment: CDR1 MNHEY and CDR2 SVGAGI. As DNA, the CDR3 is TGTGCCAGCAGTCCCCGGGACCGTAATCAGCCCCAGCATTTT. It translates to CASSPRDRNQPQHF.

The chain employs TRBV28 and TRBJ2-1; no clear D. The V gene lost 5 bases and the J gene lost 2 bases, with 10 bases spanning the gap. This CDR3 contains 14 residues. Germline V CDR1 and CDR2: MDHEN, SYDVKM. The CDR3 loop is CASSPLQTYNEQFF. The CDR3 bases are TGTGCCAGCAGTCCACTACAGACCTACAATGAGCAGTTCTTC.

There are a few counts of this clonotype. This rearrangement joins TRBV2 to TRBJ2-7; D may be TRBD1 (6 bases). CDR1 and CDR2 (germline): SNHLY, FYNNEI. The germline V and J ends were trimmed by 7 bases and 5 bases, with 21 bases remaining between them. CDR3 size: 15 residues. The CDR3 loop reads CASTSGQGAGDEQYF. CDR3 coding DNA: TGTGCCAGCACCTCGGGACAAGGGGCCGGCGACGAGCAGTACTTC.

Turning to this clonotype: Just one base apart from a much larger clone, this may be a read error. V usage is TRBV11-1 and J usage is TRBJ2-1; D not resolved. The V gene lost 4 bases and the J gene lost 4 bases, with 11 bases spanning the gap. CDR3 length equals 14 residues. Germline V lookup: CDR1 SGHAT, CDR2 FQDESV (reference sequence). CDR3 region: CASSSPQIYNEQFF. The CDR3 DNA sequence: TGTGCCAGCAGCTCTCCACAGATTTACAATGAGCAGTTCTTC.

The J gene is TRBJ2-7, the V gene TRBV5-1, with TRBD1 identical over 10 bases. Germline V lookup: CDR1 SGHRS, CDR2 YFSETQ. V trimming: 7 bases; J trimming: 2 bases; junction bases outside the gene matches: 6. The CDR3 is 14 amino acids. The CDR3 loop reads CASGPGQGTYEQYF. The CDR3 DNA sequence: TGCGCCAGCGGACCGGGACAGGGGACCTACGAGCAGTACTTC.

V gene TRBV5-1 combines with J gene TRBJ2-1, with no clear D. Germline-derived CDR1 and CDR2 are SGHRS and YFSETQ. This CDR3 region has 11 residues. V lost 3 bases, J lost 8 bases, and 6 bases lay in between. DNA for the CDR3: TGCGCCAGCAGCTGGACGGATGAGCAGTTCTTC. It is translated as CASSWTDEQFF.

The chain links TRBV5-1 to TRBJ2-3; perhaps TRBD2 as D (5 bases). The germline V gene encodes CDR1 SGHRS and CDR2 YFSETQ. The CDR3 runs 15 residues. V lost 0 bases, J lost 0 bases, and 8 bases lay in between. CDR3 protein: CASSLVAGSTDTQYF. The CDR3 DNA reads TGCGCCAGCAGCTTGGTTGCGGGTAGCACAGATACGCAGTATTTT.

Note on this clonotype: Mismatch with germline at one junction end may stem from a read error. The chain links TRBV28 to TRBJ1-4, with a possible D match to TRBD1 (5 bases). The germline V gene encodes CDR1 MDHEN and CDR2 SYDVKM. CDR3 length equals 15 residues. The CDR3 DNA follows: TGTGCCAGCAGTTTATCTATTCGGGGACCACCATATCGGGTTTTT. Translation: CASSLSIRGPPYRVF.

This clonotype was recorded a few times. The V gene is TRBV7-2, the J gene TRBJ2-7, with 14 bases lining up with TRBD2. Germline trimming cut 4 bases from V and 2 bases from J; bases unmatched to any gene: 4. Germline CDR1 reads SGHTA; CDR2 reads FQGNSA. The CDR3 is 16 residues long. The CDR3 sequence: CASSSSGLAGAYEQYF. CDR3 in DNA: TGTGCCAGCAGCTCGTCGGGACTAGCGGGAGCCTACGAGCAGTACTTC. Drawing the rest from reference TRBV7-2 and TRBJ2-7, the complete variable domain is GAGVSQSPSNKVTEKGKDVELRCDPISGHTALYWYRQSLGQGLEFLIYFQGNSAPDKSGLPSDRFSAERTGGSVSTLTIQRTQQEDSAVYLCASSSSGLAGAYEQYFGPGTRLTVT.

This clonotype was seen more than once but under ten times. This chain links TRBV5-1 with TRBJ2-1; D remains unclear. The V gene lost 3 bases and the J gene lost 2 bases, with 9 bases spanning the gap. The germline V gene encodes CDR1 SGHRS and CDR2 YFSETQ. The CDR3 is 14 residues long. The CDR3 DNA is TGCGCCAGCAGCTCGCCCGGTACCTACAATGAGCAGTTCTTC. This gives the protein CASSSPGTYNEQFF.

The J gene is TRBJ2-7, the V gene TRBV19, with 10 bases identical to TRBD2. V was clipped by 2 bases and J by 2 bases; unmatched bases: 0. The V gene's germline CDR1 is LNHDA and CDR2 SQIVND (reference sequence). CDR3 size: 14 residues. The CDR3 loop reads CASSILAGAYEQYF. The CDR3 coding sequence is TGTGCCAGTAGTATACTAGCGGGAGCCTACGAGCAGTACTTC.

This clonotype was seen a few times. The chain has TRBV5-1 and TRBJ2-4; D is perhaps TRBD1 (5 bases). V dropped 0 bases and J dropped 5 bases, with 15 bases sitting between them. Per the germline V gene, CDR1 is SGHRS and CDR2 is YFSETQ. The CDR3 is made up of 16 amino acids. CDR3 protein: CASSLGQGLSENIQYF. As DNA, the CDR3 is TGCGCCAGCAGCTTGGGCCAGGGATTGTCGGAAAACATTCAGTACTTC.

Only a few counts were recorded for this clonotype. This chain links TRBV20-1 with TRBJ2-3; D uncertain. Germline V gene data show CDR1 as DFQATT and CDR2 as SNEGSKA (reference sequence). This CDR3 has 16 residues. Trimming removed 0 bases from V and 5 bases from J, with 18 bases in between. The CDR3 nucleotides read TGCAGTGCTAGAGATCAGAGAAGACTCCGCCTAGATACGCAGTATTTT. As protein: CSARDQRRLRLDTQYF.

CDR3 in amino acids: CASSLTSGWADTQYF. CDR3 bases: TGTGCCAGCAGCTTAACGAGCGGGTGGGCAGATACGCAGTATTTT. The chain has TRBV7-3 and TRBJ2-3; perhaps TRBD2 as D (6 bases). The V gene's germline CDR1 is SGHTA and CDR2 FQGTGA. The V end was cut by 0 bases, the J end by 4 bases, with 11 bases between. The CDR3 runs to 15 residues.

This clonotype was found many times. The chain employs TRBV7-9 and TRBJ2-7; the match to TRBD2 covers 7 bases. The germline gives CDR1 SEHNR, CDR2 FQNEAQ (reference sequence). J lost 5 bases, V lost 9 bases, and 7 bases had no gene match. The length of the CDR3 is 12 residues. The CDR3 sequence is CASGRGRDEQYF. The CDR3 DNA sequence: TGTGCCAGTGGTAGAGGGAGGGACGAGCAGTACTTC.

The rearrangement links TRBV5-1 to TRBJ2-1, with 7 positions matching TRBD1. From germline, CDR1 is SGHRS and CDR2 YFSETQ. The CDR3 is 15 residues long. V lost 4 bases, J lost 2 bases, and 6 bases stayed unmatched. The CDR3 here is CASSHGTDPYNEQFF. In nucleotides, the CDR3 is TGCGCCAGCAGCCACGGGACAGACCCCTACAATGAGCAGTTCTTC.

In its sample, this clonotype was seen a few times. This chain joins TRBV28 and TRBJ2-6; a possible D gene is TRBD2 (5 bases). V was trimmed by 6 bases and J by 1 base, leaving 10 bases between them. This CDR3 has 15 residues. Germline loops: CDR1 MDHEN, CDR2 SYDVKM. CDR3 region: CASRLGRSGANVLTF. CDR3 DNA: TGTGCCAGCAGACTAGGACGGTCTGGGGCCAACGTCCTGACTTTC.

V gene TRBV5-6 combines with J gene TRBJ2-1, with D possibly being TRBD1 (5 bases). V was shortened by 4 bases and J by 0 bases, with 14 bases between the two germline ends. Germline assignment: CDR1 SGHDT and CDR2 YYEEEE. The CDR3 covers 16 residues. The CDR3 coding sequence is TGTGCCAGCAGCCCAAACAGGCTGAGCTCCTACAATGAGCAGTTCTTC. Translation: CASSPNRLSSYNEQFF.

This clonotype was seen a few times. The rearrangement joins TRBV20-1 to TRBJ2-3, with TRBD2 matching over 7 bases. This CDR3 comprises 16 residues. From germline, CDR1 is DFQATT and CDR2 SNEGSKA (reference sequence). Trimming at V came to 5 bases and at J to 2 bases, leaving 13 bases not matched to a gene. The CDR3 DNA sequence: TGCAGTGCTCCCAGTAGGGAACTAGCGTTCACAGATACGCAGTATTTT. Its protein is CSAPSRELAFTDTQYF.

The chain recombines TRBV27 with TRBJ2-6; possibly TRBD2 for D (5 bases). Germline V gene sequence: CDR1 MNHEY, CDR2 SMNVEV (reference sequence). V was trimmed by 5 bases and J by 4 bases, leaving 12 bases between them. CDR3 length: 15 amino acids. Here the CDR3 reads CASSPAAAGANVLTF. The DNA for the CDR3 is TGTGCCAGCAGTCCAGCGGCGGCCGGGGCCAACGTCCTGACTTTC.

This clonotype was observed a handful of times. This sequence joins TRBV11-2 and TRBJ2-5, with D unresolved. The CDR3 is made up of 13 amino acids. Deletions cut 5 bases from V and 6 bases from J, with 13 bases between. Germline V gene data show CDR1 as SGHAT and CDR2 as FQNNGV. The CDR3 reads CASSVSRSKTQYF. The CDR3 DNA sequence: TGTGCCAGCAGCGTATCAAGGTCAAAGACCCAGTACTTC.

The genes are TRBV6-1 and TRBJ2-4; either TRBD1 or TRBD2 may fit D (5 bases each). Germline assignment: CDR1 MNHNS and CDR2 SASEGT. Trimming took off 8 bases at V and 7 bases at J, with 21 bases between the two ends. The CDR3 extends over 15 amino acids. CDR3 sequence reads: CASSSVGERQNIQYF. The CDR3 DNA reads TGTGCCAGCTCCTCGGTGGGGGAACGGCAGAACATTCAGTACTTC.